This TCR beta chain was found in a study of blood T cells in healthy people across ages (dated by TCRdb to 2015 to 2017). Context from the whole study: In model experiments, template switching captured roughly one uniquely barcoded TCR beta cDNA molecule for every two T cells. To track age-related changes in TCR beta repertoire diversity, the study relied on deep sequencing normalized with unique cDNA molecular identifiers. Donors were grouped into four age groups: young (average 16 years), middle-aged (39), aged (around 60) and long-lived (over 80). To avoid experimental bias, donors of different ages were distributed randomly across sequencing lanes. Two additional independent replicas of 1 million unique cDNA reads from the same blood draw were analyzed for two donors (one aged 18 to 29 and one aged 80 or older).

The CDR3 numbers 15 residues from cysteine through phenylalanine. Only the CDR3 part of the read is kept: 45 bases, read in frame from the first base. From a lookup of the germline V gene (reference sequence), CDR1 and CDR2 are DFQATT and SNEGSKA. The V end gives up 6 bases and the J end 4 bases, leaving 5 bases in the junction not matched to a gene. The library relied on 5' RACE. The sample was run on an Illumina HiSeq 2500. A second PCR of about 7 to 12 cycles was performed with a sample-barcoded 5' primer and a J-beta primer mix. A template-switch 5' adaptor carrying 12 random nucleotides introduced a unique molecular identifier onto each TCR beta cDNA molecule. Each sample yielded at least 2.5 million CDR3-containing paired-end reads. All of the RNA was converted into first-strand cDNA using the Mint cDNA synthesis kit, with a TRBC-specific oligonucleotide serving as the primer. Following uracil-DNA glycosylase treatment, all cDNA underwent a first 18-cycle PCR with the universal primers M1SS and BC2_uni_R. The original pipeline was this. For normalization, 1 million high-quality reads, each with a distinct molecular identifier, were randomly selected from each sample. Reads sharing molecular identifiers were discarded rather than binned into consensus sequences. MiTCR, set to a Q25 quality threshold and the strictest error-elimination algorithm, was used for CDR3 identification, clonotype clustering and error correction. A nonparametric unseen species model with Euler transformation was used to estimate a lower bound on total TCR beta diversity. TCRdb trimmed the raw reads at Q25, called clones with MiXCR and kept productive beta chains. A single entry per CDR3 protein holds the most common genes and DNA from its merged rows. TCRdb's processing, not the authors' own work, is the source of the V and J calls. For this sample the table gives 800,000 to 900,000 distinct CDR3 sequences, of which approximately 59% were detected only once. Together, the top ten hold 25% to 35% of the sample.

The donors were roughly 38 Caucasian individuals from Russia, aged about 6 to 95 years, who were systemically healthy. Each donor gave ten milliliters of peripheral blood, collected into EDTA-treated Vacutainer tubes. Ficoll-Paque density-gradient centrifugation was used to isolate PBMCs, with at least 7 million per sample. Total RNA, at least 5 micrograms per sample, was extracted from PBMCs with Trizol reagent. Naive CD45RAhigh/CD27high T cell percentages were measured by flow cytometry on a PBMC aliquot from every donor. Overall study results and their limits: Compared with the aged group, the long-lived group had more naive CD4+ T cells, fewer expanded clones and increased TCR diversity, suggesting age selection. Since profiling was done on bulk unsorted PBMCs, naive and antigen-experienced compartments could not be conclusively compared. Because donor CMV infection status was unknown, age-related changes in expanded clonotypes were potentially confounded. Estimates of total diversity based on one million sequenced T cells were considered lower bounds and underestimates. Observed TCR beta diversity per million T cells fell roughly linearly with age, and a significant reduction was already apparent by age roughly 40. Observed TCR beta diversity correlated strongly with the percentage of naive T cells measured by flow cytometry.

This clonotype was seen once. What this receptor recognizes is not known. No per-base quality is available; no much larger clone lies one base away. The chain couples TRBV20-1 to TRBJ2-1; 14 bases in between match TRBD2. The clonotype comes from a man aged 25-45 years in good health. Sequencing was carried out using blood. The DNA is as follows: TGCAGTGCAATGACTAGCGGGGGGGCTTACAATGAGCAGTTCTTC. It encodes CSAMTSGGAYNEQFF.